This TCR beta chain was recorded in a study of radiotherapy plus CTLA-4 blockade in lung cancer (dated by TCRdb to between 2017 and 2018). Turning to the overall study: Among enrolled patients, about 17% had an objective response and roughly 33% reached disease control. Points the paper makes about the study in general: After treatment with radiotherapy and ipilimumab, TCR clones that came from tumors expanded in the peripheral blood. The strongest predictors of response, as reported, were early dynamic changes in blood T cell clones along with a rise in serum interferon-beta after radiation.

The study tested focal radiation therapy combined with CTLA-4 blockade (ipilimumab) in patients with chemo-refractory metastatic non-small-cell lung cancer. The library was made by the immunoSEQ multiplex PCR assay. TCRdb carries this immuneACCESS record with in-frame sequences only. Its versions omit some clonotypes, under half of them owing to an unresolved V gene in the studies checked, with the rest unexplained. The sample data list more than 30,000 clones, and more than 80% of these were observed just once. The leading ten clones occupy 20% to 25% of the sample. To note about this clone: This receptor's antigen is unknown. No base qualities exist here, and no much larger clone lies one base off it.

The CDR3 measures 17 amino acids from cysteine to phenylalanine. Here the CDR3 DNA is all that survives: 51 bases in frame from base 1. The CDR1 and CDR2 encoded by the germline V gene are SGHAT and FQNNGV. The junction carries 20 bases between V and J, which are trimmed by 2 bases and 4 bases respectively. The sequence links TRBV11-2 to TRBJ1-1; 6 matching bases give a weak D call of TRBD1. The sample here was peripheral blood, taken from a patient treated with radiotherapy plus ipilimumab. The clonotype comes from a human donor with non-small cell lung cancer that progressed on radiotherapy plus ipilimumab. CDR3 region: CASSLTGSAIQFTEAFF. The sequence in DNA is TGTGCCAGCAGCTTAACAGGGTCAGCAATCCAGTTCACTGAAGCTTTCTTT.